This is a list of T cell receptor beta chains from one sample in a study of blood T cell repertoires in COVID-19. Sequenced by immunoSEQ multiplex PCR; TCRdb stores in-frame clones only, minus some. The sample has roughly 390,000 clones, roughly 85% seen once; the top ten hold approximately 3.6%. Sequencing input: peripheral blood. Receptors originate from a young woman with acute or convalescent COVID-19. Both conserved end residues are part of each CDR3. The order of the fields is J gene, V gene, D gene, clone size, CDR3 length, CDR3 DNA, CDR3 protein. The D gene is left open where the match is weak. Some rows have no size entry. The others give once, few or many, or a class for an expanded clone.

j_call: TRBJ1-2
v_call: TRBV5-1
d_call: .
clone_size: .
cdr3_length: 14
cdr3_nt: TGCGCCAGCAGCTTGCAGGCCGAGAACTATGGCTACACCTTC
cdr3_aa: CASSLQAENYGYTF

j_call: TRBJ2-3
v_call: TRBV2
d_call: TRBD2
clone_size: .
cdr3_length: 18
cdr3_nt: TGTGCCAGCCTTGGCTCCGACCGGACTAGCCGCCCCACAGATACGCAGTATTTT
cdr3_aa: CASLGSDRTSRPTDTQYF

j_call: TRBJ2-3
v_call: TRBV6-4
d_call: TRBD2
clone_size: .
cdr3_length: 16
cdr3_nt: TGTGCCAGCAGTGACCTTGGTAGCGGGAAATCGGATACGCAGTATTTT
cdr3_aa: CASSDLGSGKSDTQYF

j_call: TRBJ2-7
v_call: TRBV27
d_call: TRBD2
clone_size: .
cdr3_length: 12
cdr3_nt: TGTGCCAGCGCGGGGGGATGGGGCGAGCAGTACTTC
cdr3_aa: CASAGGWGEQYF

j_call: TRBJ1-5
v_call: TRBV6-5
d_call: .
clone_size: few
cdr3_length: 15
cdr3_nt: TGTGCCAGCAGCGCGGGTAATATGGGCAATCAGCCCCAGCATTTT
cdr3_aa: CASSAGNMGNQPQHF

j_call: TRBJ2-5
v_call: TRBV7-3
d_call: .
clone_size: .
cdr3_length: 13
cdr3_nt: TGTGCCAGCAGCTTAGGGGGCGAGGAGACCCAGTACTTC
cdr3_aa: CASSLGGEETQYF

j_call: TRBJ1-3
v_call: TRBV19
d_call: .
clone_size: few
cdr3_length: 17
cdr3_nt: TGTGCCAGTAGTATAGATCGACGTGACAGGCCGGGAAACACCATATATTTT
cdr3_aa: CASSIDRRDRPGNTIYF

j_call: TRBJ1-1
v_call: TRBV5-1
d_call: TRBD1
clone_size: .
cdr3_length: 13
cdr3_nt: TGCGCCAGCAGCACCGGGACAGCTACTGAAGCTTTCTTT
cdr3_aa: CASSTGTATEAFF

j_call: TRBJ1-2
v_call: TRBV2
d_call: .
clone_size: few
cdr3_length: 13
cdr3_nt: TGTGCCAGCAGTGAAAACGGGATCTATGGCTACACCTTC
cdr3_aa: CASSENGIYGYTF

j_call: TRBJ2-3
v_call: TRBV5-1
d_call: TRBD1
clone_size: .
cdr3_length: 13
cdr3_nt: TGCGCCACCCGACAGGGGGTAACAGATACGCAGTATTTT
cdr3_aa: CATRQGVTDTQYF

j_call: TRBJ2-7
v_call: TRBV6-5
d_call: TRBD1
clone_size: once
cdr3_length: 15
cdr3_nt: TGTGCCAGCAGTACAACCGGGACAGGCTATTACGAGCAGTACTTC
cdr3_aa: CASSTTGTGYYEQYF

j_call: TRBJ1-2
v_call: TRBV3-1/TRBV3-2
d_call: TRBD1
clone_size: few
cdr3_length: 15
cdr3_nt: TGTGCCAGCAGCCAAGGACGACAGGGGAGAGATGGCTACACCTTC
cdr3_aa: CASSQGRQGRDGYTF

j_call: TRBJ2-7
v_call: TRBV6-6
d_call: TRBD2
clone_size: .
cdr3_length: 17
cdr3_nt: TGTGCCAGCAGTCCCTACCCTCTGCTAGCGGCCTCCTACGAGCAGTACTTC
cdr3_aa: CASSPYPLLAASYEQYF

j_call: TRBJ1-1
v_call: TRBV12-5
d_call: .
clone_size: few
cdr3_length: 13
cdr3_nt: TGTGCTAGTGCCCCGCAGGGTATCGCTGAAGCTTTCTTT
cdr3_aa: CASAPQGIAEAFF

j_call: TRBJ1-1
v_call: TRBV6-5
d_call: .
clone_size: .
cdr3_length: 12
cdr3_nt: TGTGCCAGCTGGGTGGGCGCCACTGAAGCTTTCTTT
cdr3_aa: CASWVGATEAFF

j_call: TRBJ2-7
v_call: TRBV11-2
d_call: .
clone_size: .
cdr3_length: 14
cdr3_nt: TGTGCCAGCACCCTGTATTCGGGAGTCGTCGAGCAGTACTTC
cdr3_aa: CASTLYSGVVEQYF

j_call: TRBJ2-1
v_call: TRBV3-1/TRBV3-2
d_call: .
clone_size: .
cdr3_length: 14
cdr3_nt: TGTGCCAGCAGCCAAGTTCCATTTTACAATGAGCAGTTCTTC
cdr3_aa: CASSQVPFYNEQFF

j_call: TRBJ1-1
v_call: TRBV19
d_call: .
clone_size: few
cdr3_length: 12
cdr3_nt: TGTGCCAGTAATCAGGGGAACACTGAAGCTTTCTTT
cdr3_aa: CASNQGNTEAFF

j_call: TRBJ1-4
v_call: TRBV7-9
d_call: TRBD1
clone_size: .
cdr3_length: 16
cdr3_nt: TGTGCCAGCAGCAGTATCGGGACAGGGTCCGTCGAAAAACTGTTTTTT
cdr3_aa: CASSSIGTGSVEKLFF

j_call: TRBJ2-3
v_call: TRBV7-8
d_call: .
clone_size: .
cdr3_length: 16
cdr3_nt: TGTGCCAGCAGTTCCATTACTCGCTCTAGCACAGATACGCAGTATTTT
cdr3_aa: CASSSITRSSTDTQYF

j_call: TRBJ2-3
v_call: TRBV11-2
d_call: .
clone_size: .
cdr3_length: 14
cdr3_nt: TGTGCCAGCAGCCCAACTCGTGGTGCAGATACGCAGTATTTT
cdr3_aa: CASSPTRGADTQYF

j_call: TRBJ1-3
v_call: TRBV28
d_call: TRBD1
clone_size: .
cdr3_length: 15
cdr3_nt: TGTGCCAGCGGTAAACAGGGGGCGTATGGAAACACCATATATTTT
cdr3_aa: CASGKQGAYGNTIYF

j_call: TRBJ2-2
v_call: TRBV6-6
d_call: .
clone_size: once
cdr3_length: 14
cdr3_nt: TGTGCCAGCAGTTACTCGGCAGGCACCGGGGAGCTGTTTTTT
cdr3_aa: CASSYSAGTGELFF

j_call: TRBJ2-3
v_call: TRBV7-9
d_call: TRBD2
clone_size: .
cdr3_length: 17
cdr3_nt: TGTGCCAGCAGCTTAGGCCTAGCGGGAGGGCCGGGAGATACGCAGTATTTT
cdr3_aa: CASSLGLAGGPGDTQYF

j_call: TRBJ2-6
v_call: TRBV28
d_call: .
clone_size: .
cdr3_length: 18
cdr3_nt: TGTGCCAGCAGACCTGAGGGACTGATAATTTCTGGGGCCAACGTCCTGACTTTC
cdr3_aa: CASRPEGLIISGANVLTF

j_call: TRBJ2-3
v_call: TRBV7-7
d_call: TRBD2
clone_size: .
cdr3_length: 16
cdr3_nt: TGTGCCAGCAGCTGGGGGACTAGCGGTAGCACAGATACGCAGTATTTT
cdr3_aa: CASSWGTSGSTDTQYF

j_call: TRBJ1-2
v_call: TRBV6-5
d_call: TRBD1
clone_size: few
cdr3_length: 13
cdr3_nt: TGTGCCAGCCCTAAGCAGGGGGCGGGAGGCTACACCTTC
cdr3_aa: CASPKQGAGGYTF

j_call: TRBJ1-5
v_call: TRBV4-1
d_call: TRBD1
clone_size: .
cdr3_length: 14
cdr3_nt: TGCGCCAGCAGCCAAGCAGGGGGCCGTCAGCCCCAGCATTTT
cdr3_aa: CASSQAGGRQPQHF

j_call: TRBJ2-1
v_call: TRBV18
d_call: .
clone_size: .
cdr3_length: 16
cdr3_nt: TGTGCCAGCTCACCACCGTTGGGGGGGGCCGACAATGAGCAGTTCTTC
cdr3_aa: CASSPPLGGADNEQFF